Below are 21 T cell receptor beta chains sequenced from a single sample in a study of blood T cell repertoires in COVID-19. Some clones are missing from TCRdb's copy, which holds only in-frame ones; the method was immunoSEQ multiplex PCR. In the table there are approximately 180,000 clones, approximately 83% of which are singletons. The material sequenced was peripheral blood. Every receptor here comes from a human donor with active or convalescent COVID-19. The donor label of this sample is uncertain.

The CDR3 DNA reads as TGTGCCAGCAGCTTAGGGGACACGAACACCGGGGAGCTGTTTTTT. This encodes CASSLGDTNTGELFF. V usage is TRBV7-6 and J usage is TRBJ2-2; TRBD1 might be the D (6 bases). Germline loops: CDR1 SGHVS, CDR2 FNYEAQ. V was cut by 1 base and J by 0 bases, with 6 bases left in between. The CDR3 covers 15 residues.

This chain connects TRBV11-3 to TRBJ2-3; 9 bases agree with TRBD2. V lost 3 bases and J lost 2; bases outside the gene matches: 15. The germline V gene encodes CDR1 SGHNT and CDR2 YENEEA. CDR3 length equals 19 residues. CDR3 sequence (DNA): TGTGCCAGCAGCTTCGTGGGTATCGCGGGGGGGAGGTCCACAGATACGCAGTATTTT. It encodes CASSFVGIAGGRSTDTQYF.

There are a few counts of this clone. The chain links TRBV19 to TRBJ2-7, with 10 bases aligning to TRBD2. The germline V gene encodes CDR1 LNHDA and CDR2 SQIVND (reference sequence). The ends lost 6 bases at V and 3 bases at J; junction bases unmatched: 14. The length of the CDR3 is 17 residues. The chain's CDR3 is CASSPPTSLAGVYEQYF. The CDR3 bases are TGTGCCAGTAGCCCTCCGACCTCGCTAGCGGGAGTCTACGAGCAGTACTTC.

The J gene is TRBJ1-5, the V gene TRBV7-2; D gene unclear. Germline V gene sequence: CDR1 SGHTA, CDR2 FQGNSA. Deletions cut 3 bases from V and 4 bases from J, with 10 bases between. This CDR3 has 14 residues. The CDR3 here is CASSFFGSNQPQHF. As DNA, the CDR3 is TGTGCCAGCAGCTTTTTCGGTTCTAATCAGCCCCAGCATTTT.

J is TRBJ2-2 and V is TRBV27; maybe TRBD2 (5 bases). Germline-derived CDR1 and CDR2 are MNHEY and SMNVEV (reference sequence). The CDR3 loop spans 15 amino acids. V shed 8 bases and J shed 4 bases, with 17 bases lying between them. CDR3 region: CASSAAGRVTGELFF. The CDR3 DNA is TGTGCCAGCTCAGCGGCCGGGCGAGTCACCGGGGAGCTGTTTTTT.

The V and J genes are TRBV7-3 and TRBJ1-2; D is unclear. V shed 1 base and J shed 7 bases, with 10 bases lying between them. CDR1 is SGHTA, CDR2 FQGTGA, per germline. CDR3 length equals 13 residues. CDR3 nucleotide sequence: TGTGCCAGCAGCTTAAACCCCGAGGGTGGCTACACCTTC. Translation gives CASSLNPEGGYTF. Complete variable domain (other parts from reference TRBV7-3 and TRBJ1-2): GAGVSQTPSNKVTEKGKYVELRCDPISGHTALYWYRQSLGQGPEFLIYFQGTGAADDSGLPNDRFFAVRPEGSVSTLKIQRTERGDSAVYLCASSLNPEGGYTFGSGTRLTVV.

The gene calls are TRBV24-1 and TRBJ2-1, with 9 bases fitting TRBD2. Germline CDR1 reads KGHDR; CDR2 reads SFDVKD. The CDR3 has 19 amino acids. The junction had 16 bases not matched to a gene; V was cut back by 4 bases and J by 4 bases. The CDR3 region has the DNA TGTGCCACCAGTGACCACAGGGGTCTGAGCGGGAGGAATTACAATGAGCAGTTCTTC. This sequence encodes CATSDHRGLSGRNYNEQFF.

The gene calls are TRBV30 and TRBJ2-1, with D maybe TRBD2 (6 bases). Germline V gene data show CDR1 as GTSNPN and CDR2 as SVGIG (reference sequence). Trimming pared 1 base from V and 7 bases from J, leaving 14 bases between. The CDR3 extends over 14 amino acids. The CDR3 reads CAWSAWGDKNEQFF. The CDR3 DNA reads TGTGCCTGGAGTGCATGGGGGGATAAGAATGAGCAGTTCTTC.

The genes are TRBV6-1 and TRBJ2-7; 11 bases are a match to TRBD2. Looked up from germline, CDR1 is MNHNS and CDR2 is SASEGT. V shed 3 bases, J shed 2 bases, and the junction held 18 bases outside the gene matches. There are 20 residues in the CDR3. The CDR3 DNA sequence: TGTGCCAGCAGTGACGCAGGGTCAGGGACTAGCGGATCTGCCCCCTACGAGCAGTACTTC. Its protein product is CASSDAGSGTSGSAPYEQYF.

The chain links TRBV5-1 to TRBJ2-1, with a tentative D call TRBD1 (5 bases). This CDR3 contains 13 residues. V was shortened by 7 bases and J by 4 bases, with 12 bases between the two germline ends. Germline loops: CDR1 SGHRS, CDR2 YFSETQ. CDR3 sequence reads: CASFTDKYNEQFF. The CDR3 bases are TGCGCCAGCTTCACGGACAAATACAATGAGCAGTTCTTC.

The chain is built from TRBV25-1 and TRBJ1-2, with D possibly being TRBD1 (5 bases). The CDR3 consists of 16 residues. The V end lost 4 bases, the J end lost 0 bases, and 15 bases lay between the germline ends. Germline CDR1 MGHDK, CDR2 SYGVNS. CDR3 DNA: TGTGCCAGCAGTGCGGACACAAACCCAGCTAACTATGGCTACACCTTC. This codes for CASSADTNPANYGYTF.

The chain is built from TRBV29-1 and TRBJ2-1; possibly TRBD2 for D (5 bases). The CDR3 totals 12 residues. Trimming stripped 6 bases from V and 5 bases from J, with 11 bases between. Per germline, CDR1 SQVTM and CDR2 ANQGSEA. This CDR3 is CSVPETNNEQFF. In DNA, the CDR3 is TGCAGCGTCCCGGAGACTAACAATGAGCAGTTCTTC.

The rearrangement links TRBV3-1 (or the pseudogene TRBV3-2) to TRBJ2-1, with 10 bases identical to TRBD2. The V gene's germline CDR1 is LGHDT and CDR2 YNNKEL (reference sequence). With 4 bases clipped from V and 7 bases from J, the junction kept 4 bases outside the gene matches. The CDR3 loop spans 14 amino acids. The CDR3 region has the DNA TGTGCCAGCAGCCTCCAAGCGGGAGGGAATGAGCAGTTCTTC. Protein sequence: CASSLQAGGNEQFF.

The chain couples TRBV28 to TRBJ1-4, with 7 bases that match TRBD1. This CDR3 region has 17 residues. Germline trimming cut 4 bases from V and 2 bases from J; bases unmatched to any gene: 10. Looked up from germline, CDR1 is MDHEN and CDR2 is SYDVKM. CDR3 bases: TGTGCCAGCAGTTCAACAGGGGACCCCTCGACTAATGAAAAACTGTTTTTT. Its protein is CASSSTGDPSTNEKLFF.

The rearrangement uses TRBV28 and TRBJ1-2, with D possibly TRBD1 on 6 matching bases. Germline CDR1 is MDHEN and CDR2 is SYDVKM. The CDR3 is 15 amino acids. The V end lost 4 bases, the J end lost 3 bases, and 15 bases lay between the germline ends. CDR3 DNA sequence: TGTGCCAGCAGTTCGACTCGGACAGCCTACTATGGCTACACCTTC. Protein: CASSSTRTAYYGYTF.

DNA of the CDR3: TGCGCCAGCAGCTTGCTCGGTAGCGGGGGACGGGAGACCCAGTACTTC. Its translation is CASSLLGSGGRETQYF. This sequence joins TRBV5-1 and TRBJ2-5; 9 bases fit TRBD2. Germline CDR1 and CDR2: SGHRS and YFSETQ. The CDR3 spans 16 residues. The ends lost 1 base at V and 5 bases at J; junction bases unmatched: 9. Looking up the rest from reference TRBV5-1 and TRBJ2-5 gives the full variable domain: KAGVTQTPRYLIKTRGQQVTLSCSPISGHRSVSWYQQTPGQGLQFLFEYFSETQRNKGNFPGRFSGRQFSNSRSEMNVSTLELGDSALYLCASSLLGSGGRETQYFGPGTRLLVL.

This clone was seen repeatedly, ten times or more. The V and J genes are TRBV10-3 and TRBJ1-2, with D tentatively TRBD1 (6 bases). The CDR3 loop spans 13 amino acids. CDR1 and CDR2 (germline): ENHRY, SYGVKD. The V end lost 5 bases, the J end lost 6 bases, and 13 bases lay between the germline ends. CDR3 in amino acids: CAISLWTADGYTF. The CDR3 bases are TGTGCCATCAGTTTATGGACAGCGGATGGCTACACCTTC.

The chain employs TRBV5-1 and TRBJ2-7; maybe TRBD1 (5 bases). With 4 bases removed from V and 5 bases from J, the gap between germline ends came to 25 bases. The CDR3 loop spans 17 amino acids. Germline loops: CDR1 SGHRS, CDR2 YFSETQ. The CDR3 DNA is TGCGCCAGCAGCGACGATTCCAGGAGTAGGGGAAGTCACGAGCAGTACTTC. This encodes CASSDDSRSRGSHEQYF.

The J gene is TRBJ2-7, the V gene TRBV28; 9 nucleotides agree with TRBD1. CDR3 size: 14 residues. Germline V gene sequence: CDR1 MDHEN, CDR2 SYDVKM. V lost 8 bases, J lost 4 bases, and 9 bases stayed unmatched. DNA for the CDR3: TGTGCCAGCGAGACCGGGACAGGGCTATACGAGCAGTACTTC. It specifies CASETGTGLYEQYF.

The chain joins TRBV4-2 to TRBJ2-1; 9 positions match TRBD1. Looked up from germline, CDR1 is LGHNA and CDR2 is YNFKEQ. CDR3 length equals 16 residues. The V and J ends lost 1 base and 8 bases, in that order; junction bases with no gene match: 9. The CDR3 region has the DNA TGTGCCAGCAGCCAAGTGGGGGGACAGGGTGGTTATGAGCAGTTCTTC. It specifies CASSQVGGQGGYEQFF.

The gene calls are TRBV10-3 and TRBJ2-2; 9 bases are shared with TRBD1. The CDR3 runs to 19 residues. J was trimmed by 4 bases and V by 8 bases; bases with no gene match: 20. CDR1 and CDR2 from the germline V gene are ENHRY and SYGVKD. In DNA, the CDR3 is TGTGCCATCCAACCGAGACAGGGGGTCACGGGAGTCCGCACCGGGGAGCTGTTTTTT. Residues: CAIQPRQGVTGVRTGELFF.